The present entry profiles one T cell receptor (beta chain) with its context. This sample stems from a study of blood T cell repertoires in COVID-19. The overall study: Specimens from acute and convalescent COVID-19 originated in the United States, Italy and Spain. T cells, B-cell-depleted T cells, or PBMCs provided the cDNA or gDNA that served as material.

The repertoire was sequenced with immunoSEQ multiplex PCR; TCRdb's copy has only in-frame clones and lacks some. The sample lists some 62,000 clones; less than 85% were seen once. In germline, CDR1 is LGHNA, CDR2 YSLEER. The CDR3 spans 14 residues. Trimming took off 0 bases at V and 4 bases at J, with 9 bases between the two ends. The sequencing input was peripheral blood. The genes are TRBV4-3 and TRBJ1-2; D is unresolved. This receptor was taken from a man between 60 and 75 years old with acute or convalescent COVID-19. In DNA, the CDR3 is TGCGCCAGCAGCCAAGATATTGGCACCTATGGCTACACCTTC. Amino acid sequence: CASSQDIGTYGYTF.